Below, 31 T cell receptor beta chains from the same sample are listed, as sequenced in a study of blood T cell repertoires in COVID-19. Libraries were prepared by immunoSEQ multiplex PCR; TCRdb keeps only in-frame clonotypes and omits some of them. The sample contains around 200,000 clones, 84% of which appear only once. The sample taken for sequencing was peripheral blood. The receptors stem from a woman aged 70-85 years with COVID-19, enrolled during active disease.

This chain uses TRBV19 with TRBJ2-1; D unclear. CDR1 LNHDA and CDR2 SQIVND come from the germline V gene (reference sequence). Trimming removed 4 bases at V and 9 bases at J, with 19 bases between. The CDR3 is 15 residues long. Here the CDR3 DNA reads TGTGCCAGTAGTACAGGTACTCTGCTTTCCAGTGAGCAGTTCTTC. This translates into CASSTGTLLSSEQFF.

The chain has TRBV19 and TRBJ2-1, with a possible D match to TRBD1 (6 bases). The V end lost 5 bases, the J end lost 2 bases, and 7 bases lay between the germline ends. The germline gives CDR1 LNHDA, CDR2 SQIVND (reference sequence). The CDR3 has 13 amino acids. The CDR3 DNA follows: TGTGCCAGTAGTTGGGACACCTACAATGAGCAGTTCTTC. Its translation is CASSWDTYNEQFF.

The chain carries TRBV30 and TRBJ1-5; the D is unclear. This CDR3 comprises 14 residues. Germline V gene data show CDR1 as GTSNPN and CDR2 as SVGIG (reference sequence). The ends were cut back, 2 bases at V and 3 bases at J, with 11 bases in the middle. The CDR3 reads CAWSSGQPNQPQHF. The CDR3 DNA follows: TGTGCCTGGAGTTCTGGGCAGCCCAATCAGCCCCAGCATTTT. The variable domain in full, with the rest retrieved from reference TRBV30 and TRBJ1-5, is SQTIHQWPATLVQPVGSPLSLECTVEGTSNPNLYWYRQAAGRGLQLLFYSVGIGQISSEVPQNLSASRPQDRQFILSSKKLLLSDSGFYLCAWSSGQPNQPQHFGDGTRLSIL.

The chain is built from TRBV6-5 and TRBJ2-1; TRBD1 is a possible D gene (6 bases). The V gene's germline CDR1 is MNHEY and CDR2 SVGAGI. V gave up 2 bases and J gave up 10 bases, with 9 bases separating them. This CDR3 is 12 amino acids long. This chain's CDR3 is CASSYNRGEQFF. DNA of the CDR3: TGTGCCAGCAGTTACAATAGGGGGGAGCAGTTCTTC.

V is TRBV6-6 and J is TRBJ2-1; 7 nucleotides match TRBD2. The junction had 4 bases not matched to a gene; V was cut back by 2 bases and J by 3 bases. CDR1 and CDR2 (germline): MNHNY, SVGAGI (reference sequence). This CDR3 contains 15 residues. This chain's CDR3 is CASSYAASGYNEQFF. The CDR3, as DNA: TGTGCCAGCAGTTACGCGGCTAGCGGCTACAATGAGCAGTTCTTC.

V is TRBV24-1 and J is TRBJ1-5; TRBD1 aligns across 10 bases. The V segment lost 4 bases and the J segment 7 bases; nucleotides outside the gene matches: 6. The V gene's germline CDR1 is KGHDR and CDR2 SFDVKD. The CDR3 has 15 residues. CDR3 protein: CATSDSTGGDQPQHF. The CDR3 DNA reads as TGTGCCACCAGTGACTCGACAGGGGGCGACCAGCCCCAGCATTTT.

The gene calls are TRBV10-3 and TRBJ1-6; no clear D. Per the germline V gene, CDR1 is ENHRY and CDR2 is SYGVKD. Trimming removed 3 bases from V and 10 bases from J, with 13 bases in between. This CDR3 is built from 14 residues. The CDR3 is CAISEVEGKSPLHF. CDR3 sequence (DNA): TGTGCCATCAGTGAAGTAGAGGGTAAATCACCCCTCCACTTT.

V and J are TRBV28 and TRBJ2-7; 9 nucleotides line up with TRBD2. Germline V CDR1 and CDR2: MDHEN, SYDVKM. V was clipped by 3 bases and J by 5 bases; unmatched bases: 5. This CDR3 has 14 residues. The CDR3 DNA sequence: TGTGCCAGCAGTTTTAGTAGCGGGAGACACGAGCAGTACTTC. Translated: CASSFSSGRHEQYF. Drawing the rest from reference TRBV28 and TRBJ2-7, the complete variable domain is DVKVTQSSRYLVKRTGEKVFLECVQDMDHENMFWYRQDPGLGLRLIYFSYDVKMKEKGDIPEGYSVSREKKERFSLILESASTNQTSMYLCASSFSSGRHEQYFGPGTRLTVT.

This chain connects TRBV23-1 to TRBJ1-3; 12 bases align to TRBD1. TRBV23-1 counts as an open reading frame of uncertain function. The CDR3 runs to 16 residues. With 4 bases clipped from V and 2 bases from J, the junction kept 3 bases outside the gene matches. The CDR3 loop reads CASSPWDRGPGNTIYF. The CDR3 bases are TGCGCCAGCAGTCCTTGGGACAGGGGGCCTGGAAACACCATATATTTT.

CDR3 DNA: TGTGCCAGCAGCCAAGACTCGGAGAACACCGGGGAGCTGTTTTTT. Protein: CASSQDSENTGELFF. The chain uses TRBV16 and TRBJ2-2; D is ambiguous. V lost 2 bases to trimming and J lost 1 base, with 8 bases between them. CDR1 and CDR2 from the germline V gene are KGHSY and FQNENV. The CDR3 runs 15 residues.

The genes are TRBV3-1 (or the pseudogene TRBV3-2) and TRBJ2-1; TRBD2 matches at 10 bases. The CDR3 runs to 15 residues. The trim removed 5 bases at V and 0 bases at J, leaving 1 base unmatched. The germline V gene has CDR1 LGHDT and CDR2 YNNKEL (reference sequence). CDR3 residues: CASSASGSSYNEQFF. In nucleotides, the CDR3 is TGTGCCAGCAGCGCTAGCGGGAGCTCCTACAATGAGCAGTTCTTC.

This clone was observed a handful of times. The rearrangement links TRBV19 to TRBJ2-2; D possibly corresponds to TRBD2 (5 bases). CDR1 and CDR2 (germline): LNHDA, SQIVND (reference sequence). The CDR3 consists of 15 residues. V lost 4 bases and J 4 bases, leaving 13 bases between the germline ends. DNA of the CDR3: TGTGCCAGTAGTAGGAGGCAGCGGACCACCGGGGAGCTGTTTTTT. It is translated as CASSRRQRTTGELFF.

The genes are TRBV28 and TRBJ2-3; 8 nucleotides match TRBD2. The J segment lost 6 bases and the V segment lost 7 bases, leaving 9 bases of the junction unmatched. The germline V gene encodes CDR1 MDHEN and CDR2 SYDVKM. The CDR3 totals 14 residues. The CDR3 sequence: CASTPGGAVDTQYF. The CDR3 DNA follows: TGTGCCAGCACCCCGGGGGGGGCGGTGGATACGCAGTATTTT.

V usage is TRBV5-1 and J usage is TRBJ2-3; D is unclear. This CDR3 spans 13 amino acids. V was pared by 5 bases and J by 0 bases, with 7 bases between. In germline, CDR1 is SGHRS, CDR2 YFSETQ. CDR3 nucleotide sequence: TGCGCCAGCAGGAGTTGGAGCACAGATACGCAGTATTTT. Translated: CASRSWSTDTQYF.

The chain recombines TRBV29-1 with TRBJ2-5; D is uncertain. The CDR3 spans 14 residues. Between the trimmed V and J ends, which lost 2 bases and 1 base, there was a span of 11 bases. Germline V gene data show CDR1 as SQVTM and CDR2 as ANQGSEA. The CDR3 region is CSVETGTRQETQYF. CDR3 in DNA: TGCAGCGTTGAAACGGGTACCCGCCAAGAGACCCAGTACTTC.

This clone came up a few times. The chain uses TRBV18 and TRBJ2-7, with 9 bases identical to TRBD1. V gave up 5 bases and J gave up 12 bases; unmatched junction bases: 8. CDR1 and CDR2 from the germline V gene are KGHSH and LQKENI. The CDR3 spans 12 residues. The CDR3 bases are TGTGCCAGCTCAGAACCCGGGACAGGGCTGTACGTC. Translated: CASSEPGTGLYV.

This chain links TRBV28 with TRBJ2-7; the D is unclear. V was pared by 1 base and J by 6 bases, with 7 bases between. Germline-derived CDR1 and CDR2 are MDHEN and SYDVKM. This CDR3 contains 12 residues. Here the CDR3 reads CASSLSELEQYF. The CDR3 bases are TGTGCCAGCAGTTTATCCGAGCTCGAGCAGTACTTC.

V and J are TRBV3-1 (or the pseudogene TRBV3-2) and TRBJ1-5; D is possibly TRBD1 (5 bases). Germline V gene lookup returns CDR1 LGHDT and CDR2 YNNKEL (reference sequence). The CDR3 runs 15 residues. Trimming shortened V by 1 base and J by 0 bases, and 7 bases separated the two germline ends. The DNA of the CDR3 is TGTGCCAGCAGCCAAGGACAGTATAGCAATCAGCCCCAGCATTTT. Residues: CASSQGQYSNQPQHF.

V and J are TRBV2 and TRBJ1-1; tentative D call: TRBD1 (6 bases). Trimming removed 4 bases at V and 1 base at J, with 10 bases between. This CDR3 has 14 amino acids. Germline V CDR1 and CDR2: SNHLY, FYNNEI. CDR3 loop: CASSVRGANTEAFF. The CDR3 nucleotides read TGTGCCAGCAGTGTCCGGGGGGCGAACACTGAAGCTTTCTTT.

This rearrangement joins TRBV2 to TRBJ2-7; 10 bases are shared with TRBD1. The CDR3 is 16 amino acids. Trimming removed 8 bases from V and 5 bases from J; junction bases left unmatched: 15. In germline, CDR1 is SNHLY, CDR2 FYNNEI. This CDR3 is CASRINPGQGYNEQYF. CDR3 bases: TGTGCCAGCCGAATAAATCCGGGACAGGGGTATAACGAGCAGTACTTC.

The V call is TRBV5-1, the J call TRBJ2-2, with 10 bases that match TRBD2. The germline gives CDR1 SGHRS, CDR2 YFSETQ. V was clipped by 4 bases and J by 8 bases; unmatched bases: 17. The CDR3 spans 18 residues. The CDR3 region has the DNA TGCGCCAGCAGCCGAGAGTTCGGAGCGGGAGGGCACGCTGGGGAGCTGTTTTTT. This gives the protein CASSREFGAGGHAGELFF. The variable domain in full, completed from reference TRBV5-1 and TRBJ2-2, reads KAGVTQTPRYLIKTRGQQVTLSCSPISGHRSVSWYQQTPGQGLQFLFEYFSETQRNKGNFPGRFSGRQFSNSRSEMNVSTLELGDSALYLCASSREFGAGGHAGELFFGEGSRLTVL.

A few counts support this clone. CDR3 bases: TGTGCCAGCAGCAGAAAAGGACAGGGGATGAACACTGAAGCTTTCTTT. The encoded protein is CASSRKGQGMNTEAFF. This sequence joins TRBV13 and TRBJ1-1; 9 nucleotides match TRBD1. The J segment lost 0 bases and the V segment lost 5 bases, leaving 7 bases of the junction unmatched. CDR3 size: 16 residues. The germline V gene has CDR1 PRHDT and CDR2 FYEKMQ (reference sequence).

This sequence joins TRBV19 and TRBJ1-5, with 8 positions matching TRBD1. CDR1 and CDR2 (germline): LNHDA, SQIVND (reference sequence). The CDR3 loop spans 14 amino acids. J lost 7 bases, V lost 4 bases, and 6 bases had no gene match. CDR3: CASSRTGLGQPQHF. CDR3 nucleotide sequence: TGTGCCAGTAGTAGGACAGGGTTGGGGCAGCCCCAGCATTTT.

The chain has TRBV5-1 and TRBJ2-5; a possible D gene is TRBD1 (6 bases). Trimming removed 4 bases at V and 3 bases at J, with 16 bases between. The CDR3 consists of 15 residues. Germline CDR1 is SGHRS and CDR2 is YFSETQ. CDR3 sequence: CASSIDGGFEETQYF. The CDR3 coding sequence is TGCGCCAGCAGCATCGATGGGGGCTTCGAAGAGACCCAGTACTTC.

Points on this clone: Other DNA sequences in this sample translate to the same CDR3. V usage is TRBV24-1 and J usage is TRBJ2-1; D is perhaps TRBD2 (6 bases). This CDR3 has 15 residues. V was cut by 4 bases and J by 0 bases, with 9 bases left in between. Germline V gene lookup returns CDR1 KGHDR and CDR2 SFDVKD. This CDR3 is CATSDLGSSYNEQFF. The CDR3 DNA is TGTGCCACCAGTGACCTCGGGAGCTCCTACAATGAGCAGTTCTTC.

V and J are TRBV5-1 and TRBJ1-5; tentatively, D is TRBD1 (6 bases). Trimming cost V 0 bases and J 9 bases, with 13 bases left between them. CDR1 is SGHRS, CDR2 YFSETQ, per germline. The CDR3 is 14 amino acids. CDR3 in amino acids: CASSLGTGMAPQHF. DNA of the CDR3: TGCGCCAGCAGCTTGGGAACAGGGATGGCGCCCCAGCATTTT.

The chain employs TRBV7-2 and TRBJ1-2; D unresolved. Trimming pared 1 base from V and 10 bases from J, leaving 10 bases between. The germline CDR1 and CDR2 sequences are SGHTA and FQGNSA. This CDR3 spans 12 amino acids. The CDR3 coding sequence is TGTGCCAGCAGCTTAGAGTGGGCAGACTACACCTTC. Translating gives CASSLEWADYTF.

Note on this clone: Other DNA sequences in this specimen translate into the identical CDR3. The genes are TRBV7-2 and TRBJ1-6, with 8 bases aligning to TRBD1. The V gene's germline CDR1 is SGHTA and CDR2 FQGNSA. The CDR3 loop spans 15 amino acids. J was trimmed by 7 bases and V by 4 bases; bases with no gene match: 6. The CDR3 nucleotides read TGTGCCAGCAGCTCAGGGACAGGTCGAAATTCACCCCTCCACTTT. It specifies CASSSGTGRNSPLHF. Based on the CDR3 plus reference TRBV7-2 and TRBJ1-6, the full variable domain is GAGVSQSPSNKVTEKGKDVELRCDPISGHTALYWYRQSLGQGLEFLIYFQGNSAPDKSGLPSDRFSAERTGGSVSTLTIQRTQQEDSAVYLCASSSGTGRNSPLHFGNGTRLTVT.

This chain connects TRBV16 to TRBJ1-1; 7 bases agree with TRBD1. J lost 4 bases, V lost 3 bases, and 5 bases had no gene match. This CDR3 is 14 amino acids long. Germline V gene lookup returns CDR1 KGHSY and CDR2 FQNENV. As DNA, the CDR3 is TGTGCCAGCAGCCATCAGGGGGGAGGCACTGAAGCTTTCTTT. Amino acids: CASSHQGGGTEAFF.

This rearrangement joins TRBV19 to TRBJ2-2, with a possible D match to TRBD1 (7 bases). The length of the CDR3 is 16 residues. The ends were cut back, 3 bases at V and 4 bases at J, with 15 bases in the middle. Germline CDR1 reads LNHDA; CDR2 reads SQIVND (reference sequence). CDR3 protein: CASSMGQGGSTGELFF. The CDR3, as DNA: TGTGCCAGTAGTATGGGTCAGGGGGGCAGCACCGGGGAGCTGTTTTTT.

This sequence joins TRBV6-4 and TRBJ1-1, with D possibly TRBD1 on 6 matching bases. Trimming pared 6 bases from V and 4 bases from J, leaving 21 bases between. Looked up from germline, CDR1 is MRHNA and CDR2 is SNTAGT. The CDR3 has 16 residues. CDR3 amino acids: CASSDGNGGGGTEAFF. CDR3 coding DNA: TGTGCCAGCAGCGACGGTAATGGCGGGGGCGGCACTGAAGCTTTCTTT.